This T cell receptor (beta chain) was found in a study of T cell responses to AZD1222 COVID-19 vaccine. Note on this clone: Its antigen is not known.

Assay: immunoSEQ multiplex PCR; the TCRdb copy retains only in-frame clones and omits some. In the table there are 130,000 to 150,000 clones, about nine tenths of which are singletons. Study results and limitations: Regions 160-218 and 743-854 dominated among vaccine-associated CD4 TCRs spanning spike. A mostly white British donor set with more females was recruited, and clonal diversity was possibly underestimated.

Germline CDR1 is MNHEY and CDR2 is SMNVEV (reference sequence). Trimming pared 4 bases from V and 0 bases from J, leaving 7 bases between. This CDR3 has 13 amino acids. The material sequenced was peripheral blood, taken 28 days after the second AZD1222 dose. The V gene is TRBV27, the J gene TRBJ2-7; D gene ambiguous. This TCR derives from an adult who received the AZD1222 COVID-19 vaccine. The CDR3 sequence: CASSSSSSYEQYF. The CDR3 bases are TGTGCCAGCAGTTCCTCCAGCTCCTACGAGCAGTACTTC.